This TCR beta chain comes out of a study of blood T cell repertoires in COVID-19. Turning to the study itself: COVID-19 samples collected from the United States, Italy and Spain covered acute and convalescent phases. In each case, the material was cDNA or gDNA derived from T cells, B-cell-depleted T cells, or PBMCs.

Study processing details: Amplification of reference gene primers was used by the study to estimate nucleated cell counts. Assay used: immunoSEQ multiplex PCR; TCRdb lists only in-frame clones, some missing. V and J calls and clone size are as listed in that table; D and trimming were resolved from the DNA. The sample has 90,000 to 100,000 clones; over 70% are singletons. The trim removed 5 bases at V and 3 bases at J, leaving 9 bases unmatched. Germline CDR1 reads SGHTA; CDR2 reads FQGNSA. The CDR3 covers 16 residues. This receptor was obtained from a man between 60 and 75 years old with acute or convalescent COVID-19. This chain joins TRBV7-2 and TRBJ2-1, with TRBD2 matching over 8 bases. Sample: peripheral blood. CDR3 region: CASSARTSNFYNEQFF. The CDR3 nucleotides are TGTGCCAGCAGCGCCAGGACTAGCAACTTCTACAATGAGCAGTTCTTC.